Each of the 22 T cell receptor beta chains below was sequenced from the same sample in a study of cytomegalovirus exposure and HLA in healthy donors. A multiplex PCR was run with 60 Vbeta primers and 13 Jbeta primers. Sequencing was performed with immunoSEQ multiplex PCR; in TCRdb, only in-frame clones are kept and a portion is missing. The sample holds some 120,000 clones, 15% seen once. Material for sequencing was PBMCs. These receptors were collected from a woman in her late teens or twenties in good health and CMV-seronegative.

V gene TRBV10-3 combines with J gene TRBJ2-7; D is ambiguous. The CDR3 spans 17 residues. Germline-derived CDR1 and CDR2 are ENHRY and SYGVKD. V lost 6 bases and J lost 2, with 23 bases in between. The CDR3 region is CAISATEVEKSTYEQYF. The CDR3, as DNA: TGTGCCATCAGCGCTACCGAAGTAGAGAAGTCCACCTACGAGCAGTACTTC.

This clone has only a few counts. The chain carries TRBV29-1 and TRBJ1-2, with a tentative D call TRBD1 (6 bases). CDR3 length: 12 residues. Trimming cost V 5 bases and J 0 bases, with 7 bases left between them. Germline V gene data show CDR1 as SQVTM and CDR2 as ANQGSEA. The CDR3 protein is CSVTGTNYGYTF. CDR3 nucleotide sequence: TGCAGCGTTACAGGGACTAACTATGGCTACACCTTC.

The table lists this clone with a few counts. The V and J genes are TRBV30 and TRBJ1-4; 7 bases are shared with TRBD1. Germline V gene sequence: CDR1 GTSNPN, CDR2 SVGIG (reference sequence). The CDR3 sequence is 13 residues long. Germline trimming cut 0 bases from V and 5 bases from J; bases unmatched to any gene: 0. The CDR3 sequence is CAWSVQGNEKLFF. The CDR3 coding sequence is TGTGCCTGGAGTGTACAGGGGAATGAAAAACTGTTTTTT.

This clone was picked up a small number of times. V is TRBV19 and J is TRBJ2-1; 13 bases align to TRBD2. The CDR3 extends over 15 amino acids. Germline trimming cut 4 bases from V and 5 bases from J; bases unmatched to any gene: 2. The germline V gene has CDR1 LNHDA and CDR2 SQIVND (reference sequence). The CDR3 here is CASSKTSGRHNEQFF. The DNA for the CDR3 is TGTGCCAGTAGTAAGACTAGCGGGAGGCACAATGAGCAGTTCTTC.

This clone appeared a few times. The chain combines TRBV5-1 with TRBJ1-1, with D unclear. The CDR3 length is 15 residues. The ends were cut back, 5 bases at V and 1 base at J, with 15 bases in the middle. Germline V gene lookup returns CDR1 SGHRS and CDR2 YFSETQ. The CDR3 reads CASRVLGSRNTEAFF. DNA for the CDR3: TGCGCCAGCAGGGTCCTGGGCAGCCGGAACACTGAAGCTTTCTTT.

This rearrangement joins TRBV9 to TRBJ1-1; 7 positions agree with TRBD1. V was pared by 1 base and J by 3 bases, with 3 bases of the junction left unmatched. The CDR3 consists of 14 residues. Looked up from germline, CDR1 is SGDLS and CDR2 is YYNGEE. The CDR3 coding sequence is TGTGCCAGCAGCGTACAGGGGGGTCACACTGAAGCTTTCTTT. Translation: CASSVQGGHTEAFF.

The chain combines TRBV7-6 with TRBJ2-6; 8 bases are shared with TRBD1. The CDR3 is 20 amino acids. With 1 base clipped from V and 3 bases from J, the junction kept 14 bases outside the gene matches. The germline V gene encodes CDR1 SGHVS and CDR2 FNYEAQ. CDR3 protein: CASSLVGQQGVYGGANVLTF. The CDR3 nucleotides are TGTGCCAGCAGCTTAGTAGGGCAACAGGGGGTCTATGGTGGGGCCAACGTCCTGACTTTC.

The chain has TRBV28 and TRBJ1-2; TRBD1 matches at 7 bases. Germline CDR1 reads MDHEN; CDR2 reads SYDVKM. Unmatched junction bases numbered 18, after V lost 6 bases and J lost 5 bases. There are 17 residues in the CDR3. CDR3 DNA sequence: TGTGCCAGCAGCCTATTCACTACAGGGGAAAGTCTTTATGGCTACACCTTC. Its protein is CASSLFTTGESLYGYTF.

V and J are TRBV5-4 and TRBJ2-7; 8 nucleotides line up with TRBD2. Trimming cost V 4 bases and J 2 bases; bases outside gene matches: 8. Germline CDR1 is SGHNT and CDR2 is YYREEE (reference sequence). The CDR3 is 15 residues long. Written as DNA, the CDR3 is TGTGCCAGCAGCACGGGGGGGGCGGGGACCTACGAGCAGTACTTC. This gives the protein CASSTGGAGTYEQYF. Using reference TRBV5-4 and TRBJ2-7 for the parts outside the CDR3, the full variable domain is ETGVTQSPTHLIKTRGQQVTLRCSSQSGHNTVSWYQQALGQGPQFIFQYYREEENGRGNFPPRFSGLQFPNYSSELNVNALELDDSALYLCASSTGGAGTYEQYFGPGTRLTVT.

The table lists this clone with a few counts. This chain connects TRBV6-6 to TRBJ1-5; D not certain. The V end lost 2 bases, the J end lost 5 bases, and 4 bases lay between the germline ends. Germline CDR1 is MNHNY and CDR2 is SVGAGI (reference sequence). This CDR3 has 12 residues. DNA for the CDR3: TGTGCCAGCAGTTACCTAGATCAGCCCCAGCATTTT. Its translation is CASSYLDQPQHF.

This clone occurred a few times. The chain couples TRBV10-3 to TRBJ2-1; a possible D gene is TRBD2 (5 bases). The V end was cut by 0 bases, the J end by 4 bases, with 7 bases between. The CDR3 sequence is 14 residues long. Looked up from germline, CDR1 is ENHRY and CDR2 is SYGVKD. Here the CDR3 reads CAISESRDYNEQFF. In DNA form, the CDR3 reads TGTGCCATCAGTGAGTCGAGGGATTACAATGAGCAGTTCTTC.

This clone turned up a few times. The chain links TRBV5-1 to TRBJ2-7; tentative D call: TRBD2 (5 bases). V lost 7 bases to trimming and J lost 4 bases, with 24 bases between them. This CDR3 region has 16 residues. Germline CDR1 and CDR2: SGHRS and YFSETQ. CDR3: CASCYPRGVTSYEQYF. In nucleotides, the CDR3 is TGCGCCAGCTGTTACCCCCGGGGAGTAACGTCTTACGAGCAGTACTTC.

This CDR3 is CASSFDKSNTEAFF. The DNA of the CDR3 is TGCGCCAGCAGCTTCGACAAGTCGAACACTGAAGCTTTCTTT. The chain employs TRBV5-1 and TRBJ1-1; D gene uncertain. V was trimmed by 2 bases and J by 1 base, leaving 9 bases between them. CDR3 length equals 14 residues. The germline CDR1 and CDR2 sequences are SGHRS and YFSETQ.

The chain couples TRBV19 to TRBJ2-1, with a weak D call TRBD1 (6 bases). From germline, CDR1 is LNHDA and CDR2 SQIVND (reference sequence). The CDR3 totals 15 residues. Trimming removed 7 bases from V and 3 bases from J, with 16 bases in between. The CDR3 DNA sequence: TGTGCCAGTACCCCAGGGGACCCCTTCTACAATGAGCAGTTCTTC. This encodes CASTPGDPFYNEQFF.

The CDR3 DNA sequence: TGTGCCAGCAGCCACGAAAGCGGGGGGCAAACATATGAGCAGTTCTTC. Residues: CASSHESGGQTYEQFF. The V call is TRBV4-2, the J call TRBJ2-1; 9 bases align to TRBD2. V gave up 3 bases and J gave up 8 bases; unmatched junction bases: 11. This CDR3 comprises 16 residues. The germline gives CDR1 LGHNA, CDR2 YNFKEQ.

V and J are TRBV5-4 and TRBJ2-7; 8 positions match TRBD2. Germline values: CDR1 SGHNT, CDR2 YYREEE (reference sequence). The CDR3 runs 15 residues. V dropped 3 bases and J dropped 6; count of bases not matched to a gene: 11. CDR3 sequence (DNA): TGTGCCAGCAGCTCCCGGTCTAGCGGGTCTTCCGAGCAGTACTTC. Protein product: CASSSRSSGSSEQYF.

V gene TRBV15 combines with J gene TRBJ2-3, with D perhaps matching TRBD2 (5 bases). This CDR3 is 16 amino acids long. V was trimmed by 2 bases and J by 2 bases, leaving 14 bases between them. CDR1 and CDR2 (germline): LNHNV, YYDKDF (reference sequence). The CDR3 loop is CATSRQGSGNTDTQYF. The CDR3 DNA reads TGTGCCACCAGCAGACAAGGGAGCGGAAACACAGATACGCAGTATTTT.

This clone came up a few times. The chain joins TRBV28 to TRBJ1-1; a weak D match, TRBD1 (5 bases). The CDR3 spans 13 residues. The V gene's germline CDR1 is MDHEN and CDR2 SYDVKM. The V end lost 6 bases, the J end lost 5 bases, and 13 bases lay between the germline ends. CDR3 bases: TGTGCCAGCAGACTTCAGGGAACGACTGAAGCTTTCTTT. This encodes CASRLQGTTEAFF. Complete variable domain (other parts from reference TRBV28 and TRBJ1-1): DVKVTQSSRYLVKRTGEKVFLECVQDMDHENMFWYRQDPGLGLRLIYFSYDVKMKEKGDIPEGYSVSREKKERFSLILESASTNQTSMYLCASRLQGTTEAFFGQGTRLTVV.

This clone showed up just once. This rearrangement joins TRBV13 to TRBJ1-6; 7 bases line up with TRBD1. Per the germline V gene, CDR1 is PRHDT and CDR2 is FYEKMQ (reference sequence). V trimming: 5 bases; J trimming: 10 bases; junction bases outside the gene matches: 8. The CDR3 length is 14 residues. This CDR3 is CASSDDREPSPLHF. The DNA for the CDR3 is TGTGCCAGCAGCGACGACAGGGAACCATCACCCCTCCACTTT.

The chain uses TRBV7-8 and TRBJ2-2, with 12 bases identical to TRBD2. Per germline, CDR1 SGHVS and CDR2 FQNEAQ. Trimming cost V 1 base and J 6 bases; bases outside gene matches: 6. The CDR3 runs 17 residues. The CDR3 loop reads CASSLVILAGGSGELFF. The CDR3 DNA reads TGTGCCAGCAGCTTAGTGATCCTAGCGGGAGGGTCCGGGGAGCTGTTTTTT.

The chain uses TRBV19 and TRBJ2-7; D gene unclear. Per germline, CDR1 LNHDA and CDR2 SQIVND (reference sequence). The CDR3 has 14 amino acids. Trimming removed 4 bases from V and 3 bases from J, with 13 bases in between. The CDR3 region has the DNA TGTGCCAGTAGTAACACAGATACCCACTACGAGCAGTACTTC. Translated, it gives CASSNTDTHYEQYF.

The rearrangement joins TRBV25-1 to TRBJ1-3, with a possible D match to TRBD1 (5 bases). The V and J ends lost 8 bases and 1 base respectively, with 18 bases between them. The CDR3 runs 16 residues. Germline V gene data show CDR1 as MGHDK and CDR2 as SYGVNS. The CDR3 spells CASEGRRTTSGNTIYF. The CDR3 DNA reads as TGTGCCAGCGAGGGGAGGAGAACGACTTCTGGAAACACCATATATTTT. The complete variable domain, with remaining parts taken from reference TRBV25-1 and TRBJ1-3, reads EADIYQTPRYLVIGTGKKITLECSQTMGHDKMYWYQQDPGMELHLIHYSYGVNSTEKGDLSSESTVSRIRTEHFPLTLESARPSHTSQYLCASEGRRTTSGNTIYFGEGSWLTVV.